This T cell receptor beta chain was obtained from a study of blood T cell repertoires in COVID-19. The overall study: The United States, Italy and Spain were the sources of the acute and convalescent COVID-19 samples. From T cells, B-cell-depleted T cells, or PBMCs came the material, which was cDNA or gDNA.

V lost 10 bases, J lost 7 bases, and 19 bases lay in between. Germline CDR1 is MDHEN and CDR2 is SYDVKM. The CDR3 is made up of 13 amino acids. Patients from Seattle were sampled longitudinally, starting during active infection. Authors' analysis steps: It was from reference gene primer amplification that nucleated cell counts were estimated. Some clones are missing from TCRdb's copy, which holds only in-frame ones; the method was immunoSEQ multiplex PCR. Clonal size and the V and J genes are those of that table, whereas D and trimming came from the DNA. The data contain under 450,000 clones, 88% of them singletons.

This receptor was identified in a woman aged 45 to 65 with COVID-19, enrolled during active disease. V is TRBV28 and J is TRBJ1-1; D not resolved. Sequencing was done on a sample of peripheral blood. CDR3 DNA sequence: TGTGCCACCCGTTTAATTCACAGCAATGAAGCTTTCTTT. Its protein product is CATRLIHSNEAFF. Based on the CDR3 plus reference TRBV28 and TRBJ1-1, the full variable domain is DVKVTQSSRYLVKRTGEKVFLECVQDMDHENMFWYRQDPGLGLRLIYFSYDVKMKEKGDIPEGYSVSREKKERFSLILESASTNQTSMYLCATRLIHSNEAFFGQGTRLTVV.